This T cell receptor (beta chain) was sequenced during a study of early T cells in non-severe SARS-CoV-2 infection. In TCRdb, the 5' RACE reads were re-called with MiXCR into one record per CDR3 protein. The sample consists of 80,000 to 95,000 distinct CDR3 sequences, more than 13% of them appearing once. Per the germline V gene, CDR1 is SEHNR and CDR2 is FQNEAQ (reference sequence). The V end lost 0 bases, the J end lost 2 bases, and 7 bases lay between the germline ends. The CDR3 extends over 14 amino acids. This clonotype was found a few times. The V and J genes are TRBV7-9 and TRBJ1-2, with D uncertain. The sequenced sample consisted of whole blood. This receptor was identified in an adult who was a healthcare worker with PCR-confirmed SARS-CoV-2 infection or an uninfected control (not recorded which). DNA for the CDR3: TGTGCCAGCAGCTTAGCGGTGCAGAACTATGGCTACACCTTC. The encoded protein is CASSLAVQNYGYTF.